The following is a T cell receptor (beta chain) sequence with its context. Its antigen is unidentified. Profiled with immunoSEQ multiplex PCR; TCRdb holds only in-frame clones, not every one. The table lists tens of thousands of clones, more than 70% of them singletons. This specimen comes from a study of cytomegalovirus exposure and HLA in healthy donors. General study findings and limits: The TCR clusters that emerged in the first cohort tended, a later analysis found, to co-occur in the approximately 130 validation repertoires. Most TCR sequences were rare, but some public TCRs occurred in many donors. Associated with cytomegalovirus, according to the listing, were 150 to 200 TCR beta chains. The CMV antigen specificity of a few CMV-associated chains was confirmed through in vitro analysis.

The V segment lost 7 bases and the J segment 7 bases; nucleotides outside the gene matches: 15. Germline loops: CDR1 MDHEN, CDR2 SYDVKM. CDR3 size: 18 residues. Sequencing input: PBMCs. The clonotype was recovered from a woman younger than 30 in good health and CMV-seropositive. The chain couples TRBV28 to TRBJ2-1, with 14 bases lining up with TRBD2. CDR3 nucleotides: TGTGCCAGCACCAGCTACAGGACTAGCGGGGGGTTGCGAAATGAGCAGTTCTTC. Its protein product is CASTSYRTSGGLRNEQFF.